These 16 T cell receptor beta chains share one sample of origin, sequenced in a study of T-cell reconstitution after alpha-beta-depleted transplantation in children. Library preparation (for TCRbeta) was performed with unique molecular identifiers. Each CDR3 protein gets one entry after TCRdb re-called the PCR reads with MiXCR. The sample contains some 400,000 distinct CDR3 sequences, roughly 20% of which appear only once. The sample consisted of PBMCs from the stem cell graft donor, taken from the stem cell graft. Source of these receptors: a human donor who donated a stem cell graft to a child with acute myeloid leukemia.

This clonotype was counted between two and nine times. This chain connects TRBV20-1 to TRBJ2-5; TRBD2 matches 7 bases. The CDR3 totals 15 residues. V trimming: 7 bases; J trimming: 4 bases; junction bases outside the gene matches: 15. The germline CDR1 and CDR2 sequences are DFQATT and SNEGSKA (reference sequence). The CDR3 loop reads CSVRGRRVDRETQYF. DNA for the CDR3: TGCAGTGTCCGCGGGAGAAGGGTGGATAGAGAGACCCAGTACTTC.

This clonotype was seen only a few times. The CDR3 DNA sequence: TGTGCCAGCTCCAAGGGGACTCAGCACAATGAGCAGTTCTTC. Protein product: CASSKGTQHNEQFF. This chain connects TRBV7-9 to TRBJ2-1, with a weak D call TRBD2 (6 bases). The CDR3 sequence is 14 residues long. V was trimmed by 8 bases and J by 5 bases, leaving 16 bases between them. CDR1 SEHNR and CDR2 FQNEAQ come from the germline V gene (reference sequence).

The chain employs TRBV4-3 and TRBJ2-1; TRBD2 matches at 10 bases. The germline V gene encodes CDR1 LGHNA and CDR2 YSLEER. With 0 bases clipped from V and 8 bases from J, the junction kept 7 bases outside the gene matches. The CDR3 spans 16 residues. For the CDR3, the DNA is TGCGCCAGCAGCCAAGATGTAGCGGGAGGTCAATATGAGCAGTTCTTC. Its protein product is CASSQDVAGGQYEQFF.

This clonotype was counted only a few times. The genes are TRBV6-5 and TRBJ1-1; D remains ambiguous. Germline loops: CDR1 MNHEY, CDR2 SVGAGI. The CDR3 extends over 15 amino acids. V lost 8 bases and J lost 4, with 20 bases in between. The CDR3 here is CASFSERGRSTEAFF. CDR3 bases: TGTGCCAGCTTCTCCGAGAGAGGGCGGTCCACTGAAGCTTTCTTT.

The V call is TRBV29-1, the J call TRBJ2-1, with no clear D. The germline V gene encodes CDR1 SQVTM and CDR2 ANQGSEA. The CDR3 runs 14 residues. V dropped 3 bases and J dropped 9 bases, with 18 bases sitting between them. This chain's CDR3 is CSVDFTKSTGEQFF. CDR3 sequence (DNA): TGCAGCGTTGATTTTACTAAGTCTACGGGTGAGCAGTTCTTC.

This clonotype was observed a few times. The chain couples TRBV7-9 to TRBJ2-7; D ambiguous. The length of the CDR3 is 14 residues. Germline V CDR1 and CDR2: SEHNR, FQNEAQ (reference sequence). V lost 5 bases and J lost 3, with 14 bases in between. DNA of the CDR3: TGTGCCAGCAGCGATACGGGCCGGAGCTACGAGCAGTACTTC. Residues: CASSDTGRSYEQYF.

This clonotype was counted between two and nine times. The chain has TRBV12-3 or TRBV12-4 and TRBJ1-2; 12 bases match TRBD1. The CDR3 is 14 residues long. With V trimmed by 2 bases and J by 8 bases, 3 bases remained unmatched. CDR3 coding DNA: TGTGCCAGCAGTTTAACGGGACAGGGGGCGGGCTACACCTTC. Amino acid sequence: CASSLTGQGAGYTF.

The genes are TRBV12-3 or TRBV12-4 and TRBJ2-2; D is ambiguous. Between the trimmed V and J ends, which lost 6 bases and 7 bases, there was a span of 9 bases. The CDR3 consists of 12 residues. The CDR3 reads CASSPGLGELFF. The CDR3 region has the DNA TGTGCCAGCAGCCCCGGGCTCGGGGAGCTGTTTTTT.

In this sample, this clonotype turned up a few times. V and J are TRBV5-1 and TRBJ2-2, with 10 bases matching TRBD2. The CDR3 contains 16 residues. The germline V gene has CDR1 SGHRS and CDR2 YFSETQ. Trimming cost V 3 bases and J 6 bases; bases outside gene matches: 8. DNA of the CDR3: TGCGCCAGCAGCTACGCTCTAGCGGGAGCGTCCGGGGAGCTGTTTTTT. Protein: CASSYALAGASGELFF.

This clonotype was recorded a few times. This chain connects TRBV29-1 to TRBJ2-3, with TRBD2 identical over 9 bases. CDR1 SQVTM and CDR2 ANQGSEA come from the germline V gene. The V segment lost 5 bases and the J segment 2 bases; nucleotides outside the gene matches: 5. The CDR3 contains 14 residues. CDR3 region: CSVTTSGATDTQYF. The CDR3, as DNA: TGCAGCGTTACGACTAGCGGAGCCACAGATACGCAGTATTTT.

This sequence joins TRBV21-1 and TRBJ2-5; the D call TRBD1 from the table was never checked on the DNA. TRBV21-1 is a recognized pseudogene. The CDR3 is 16 residues long. The CDR3, as DNA: TGTGCCAGCAGCAAAGCAAAATTAGAGGGGCAAGAGACCCAGTACTTC. Translating gives CASSKAKLEGQETQYF.

V usage is TRBV29-1 and J usage is TRBJ1-5, with TRBD1 as a possible D gene (5 bases). The germline V gene has CDR1 SQVTM and CDR2 ANQGSEA. Trimming left V 4 bases short and J 0 bases short, with 16 bases between. The CDR3 is 16 residues long. As DNA, the CDR3 is TGCAGCGTTGTAATTGGGGGGAAGGGTAGCAATCAGCCCCAGCATTTT. It translates to CSVVIGGKGSNQPQHF.

This clonotype was counted many times. The V call is TRBV9, the J call TRBJ2-1; 9 positions agree with TRBD2. The junction had 2 bases not matched to a gene; V was cut back by 0 bases and J by 4 bases. This CDR3 spans 15 amino acids. The V gene's germline CDR1 is SGDLS and CDR2 YYNGEE. The CDR3 region has the DNA TGTGCCAGCAGCGTAGTAGCGGGAGTTTACAATGAGCAGTTCTTC. It yields the protein CASSVVAGVYNEQFF.

This clonotype was detected many times. The chain uses TRBV20-1 and TRBJ2-1, with D unclear. There are 13 residues in the CDR3. Germline CDR1 DFQATT, CDR2 SNEGSKA (reference sequence). V was trimmed by 6 bases and J by 0 bases, leaving 9 bases between them. CDR3: CSAPPNSYNEQFF. As DNA, the CDR3 is TGCAGTGCCCCTCCCAACTCCTACAATGAGCAGTTCTTC.

The chain links TRBV24-1 to TRBJ2-3; 7 bases are a match to TRBD1. CDR1 is KGHDR and CDR2 is SFDVKD in the germline V gene. The CDR3 contains 13 residues. The trim removed 9 bases at V and 2 bases at J, leaving 4 bases unmatched. CDR3 DNA sequence: TGTGCCACCCGGACAGGTGACACAGATACGCAGTATTTT. Translated: CATRTGDTDTQYF.

This clonotype occurred once. The genes are TRBV7-3 and TRBJ2-1; 12 bases line up with TRBD1. Germline-derived CDR1 and CDR2 are SGHTA and FQGTGA. The CDR3 has 14 residues. The trim removed 6 bases at V and 9 bases at J, leaving 6 bases unmatched. DNA for the CDR3: TGTGCCAGCAGGTCTGGGACAGGGGGCTTTGAGCAGTTCTTC. Residues: CASRSGTGGFEQFF.